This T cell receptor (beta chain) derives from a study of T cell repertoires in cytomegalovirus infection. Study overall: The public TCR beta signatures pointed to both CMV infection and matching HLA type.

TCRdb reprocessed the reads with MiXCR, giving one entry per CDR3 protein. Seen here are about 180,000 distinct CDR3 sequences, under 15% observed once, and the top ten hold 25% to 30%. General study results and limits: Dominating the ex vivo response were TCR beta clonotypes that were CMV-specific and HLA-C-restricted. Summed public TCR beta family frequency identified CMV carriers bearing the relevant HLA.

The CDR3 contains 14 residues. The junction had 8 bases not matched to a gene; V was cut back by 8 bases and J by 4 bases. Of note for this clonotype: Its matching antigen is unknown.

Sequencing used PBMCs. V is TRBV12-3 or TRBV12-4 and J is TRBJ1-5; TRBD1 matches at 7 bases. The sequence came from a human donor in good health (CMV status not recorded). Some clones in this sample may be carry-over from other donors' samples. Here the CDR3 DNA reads TGTGCCAGCGGTCCAGGGGGAAATAATCAGCCCCAGCATTTT. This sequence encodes CASGPGGNNQPQHF.